The sequence of this T cell receptor beta chain was determined in a study of identical twins. Study outcomes and limitations: Insertions ran lower in abundant cord blood beta clonotypes, though not in memory repertoires. Researchers caution that invariant MAIT and iNKT cells could partly confound zero-insertion analyses.

Germline-derived CDR1 and CDR2 are SGHRS and YFSETQ. The germline V and J ends were trimmed by 1 base and 5 bases, with 13 bases remaining between them. This CDR3 is 15 amino acids long. MiXCR, applied by TCRdb to the 5' RACE reads, yields one record per CDR3 protein. This repertoire shows 410,000 or so distinct CDR3 sequences, 15% to 20% found once; its top ten account for roughly 12%. This clonotype was detected only a few times. Its antigen remains unknown. The receptor was derived from a man aged 45-65 years in good health. The sample was naive T cells sorted from blood. The chain joins TRBV5-1 to TRBJ2-1; D gene unclear. The CDR3 DNA reads as TGCGCCAGCAGCTTGATAGCTGGGCTCCACAATGAGCAGTTCTTC. Protein sequence: CASSLIAGLHNEQFF.